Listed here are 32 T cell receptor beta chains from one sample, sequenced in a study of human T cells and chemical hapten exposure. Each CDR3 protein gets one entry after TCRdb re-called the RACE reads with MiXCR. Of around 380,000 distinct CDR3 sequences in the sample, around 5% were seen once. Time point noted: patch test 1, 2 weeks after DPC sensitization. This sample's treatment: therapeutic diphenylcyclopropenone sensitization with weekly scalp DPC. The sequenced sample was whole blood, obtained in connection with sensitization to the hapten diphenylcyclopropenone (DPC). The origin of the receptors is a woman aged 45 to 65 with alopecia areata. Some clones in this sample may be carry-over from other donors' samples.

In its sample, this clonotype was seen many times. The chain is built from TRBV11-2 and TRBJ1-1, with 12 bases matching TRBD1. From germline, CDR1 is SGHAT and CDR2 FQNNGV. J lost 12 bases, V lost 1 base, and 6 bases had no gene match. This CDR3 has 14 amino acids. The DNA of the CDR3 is TGTGCCAGCAGCTTAGGGGGGACAGGGGGCGCATCTTTCTTT. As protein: CASSLGGTGGASFF.

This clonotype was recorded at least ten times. The CDR3 DNA reads as TGTGCCAGCAGCCAAGATCTAAGGAGTGGCTACACCTTC. Residues: CASSQDLRSGYTF. The gene calls are TRBV3-1 and TRBJ1-2; no clear D gene. Trimming took 0 bases from V and 7 from J, leaving 9 bases between them. CDR1 is LGHDT and CDR2 is YNNKEL in the germline V gene (reference sequence). This CDR3 comprises 13 residues.

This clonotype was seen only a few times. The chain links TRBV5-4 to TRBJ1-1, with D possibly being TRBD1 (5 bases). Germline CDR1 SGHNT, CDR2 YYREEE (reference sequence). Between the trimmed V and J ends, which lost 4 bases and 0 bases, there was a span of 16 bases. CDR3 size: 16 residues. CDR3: CASSPQQELVNTEAFF. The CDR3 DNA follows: TGTGCCAGCAGCCCCCAACAGGAATTAGTGAACACTGAAGCTTTCTTT.

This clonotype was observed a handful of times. Here the CDR3 reads CASSPGGVEQFF. The CDR3 nucleotides read TGTGCCAGCAGCCCGGGCGGGGTGGAGCAGTTCTTC. This chain links TRBV9 with TRBJ2-1, with D perhaps TRBD2 (6 bases). The CDR3 runs 12 residues. With 4 bases removed from V and 10 bases from J, the gap between germline ends came to 12 bases. Germline CDR1 reads SGDLS; CDR2 reads YYNGEE.

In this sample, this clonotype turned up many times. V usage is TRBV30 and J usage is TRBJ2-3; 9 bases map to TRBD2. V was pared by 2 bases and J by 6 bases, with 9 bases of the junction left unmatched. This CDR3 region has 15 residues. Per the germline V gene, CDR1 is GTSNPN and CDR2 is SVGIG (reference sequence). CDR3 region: CAWSIASGVLDTQYF. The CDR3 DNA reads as TGTGCCTGGAGTATCGCTAGCGGGGTTCTTGATACGCAGTATTTT.

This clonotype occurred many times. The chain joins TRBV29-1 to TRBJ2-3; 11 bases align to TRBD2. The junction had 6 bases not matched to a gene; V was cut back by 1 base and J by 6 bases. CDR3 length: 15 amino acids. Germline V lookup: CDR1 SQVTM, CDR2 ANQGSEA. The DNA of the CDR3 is TGCAGCGTTGAAGCACTAGCGGGAGCAGGGGATACGCAGTATTTT. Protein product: CSVEALAGAGDTQYF.

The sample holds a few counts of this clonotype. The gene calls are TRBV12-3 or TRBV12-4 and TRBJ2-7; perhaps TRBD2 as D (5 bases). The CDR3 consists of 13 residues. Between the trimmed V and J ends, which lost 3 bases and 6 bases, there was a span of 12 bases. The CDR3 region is CASSFGEQGEQYF. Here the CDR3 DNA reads TGTGCCAGCAGTTTCGGGGAGCAAGGCGAGCAGTACTTC.

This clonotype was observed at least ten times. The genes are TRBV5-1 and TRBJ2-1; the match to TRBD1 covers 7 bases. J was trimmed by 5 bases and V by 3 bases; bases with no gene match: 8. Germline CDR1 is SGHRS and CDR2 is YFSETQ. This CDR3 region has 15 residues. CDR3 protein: CASSSGPGTDNEQFF. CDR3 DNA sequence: TGCGCCAGCAGCTCCGGGCCGGGGACAGACAATGAGCAGTTCTTC.

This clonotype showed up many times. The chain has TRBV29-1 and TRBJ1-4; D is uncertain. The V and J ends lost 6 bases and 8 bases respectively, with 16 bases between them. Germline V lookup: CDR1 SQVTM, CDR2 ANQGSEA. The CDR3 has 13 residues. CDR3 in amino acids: CSVAPPLGEKLFF. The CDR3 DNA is TGCAGCGTAGCCCCCCCGTTGGGGGAAAAACTGTTTTTT.

The CDR3 region has the DNA TGCGCCAGCAGCTTGGCCGGGGTCGAGGGGACCACTGAAGCTTTCTTT. Encoded protein: CASSLAGVEGTTEAFF. V usage is TRBV5-1 and J usage is TRBJ1-1; TRBD1 might be the D (5 bases). This CDR3 is built from 16 residues. V was cut by 0 bases and J by 4 bases, with 16 bases left in between. Germline V gene data show CDR1 as SGHRS and CDR2 as YFSETQ.

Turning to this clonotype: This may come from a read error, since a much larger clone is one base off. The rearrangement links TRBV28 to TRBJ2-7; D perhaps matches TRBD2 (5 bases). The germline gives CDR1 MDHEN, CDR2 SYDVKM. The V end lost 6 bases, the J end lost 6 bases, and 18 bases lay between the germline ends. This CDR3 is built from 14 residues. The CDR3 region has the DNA TGTGCCAGCAGACTCCTCTGGGAGAAAGCCGAGCAGTACTTC. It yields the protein CASRLLWEKAEQYF.

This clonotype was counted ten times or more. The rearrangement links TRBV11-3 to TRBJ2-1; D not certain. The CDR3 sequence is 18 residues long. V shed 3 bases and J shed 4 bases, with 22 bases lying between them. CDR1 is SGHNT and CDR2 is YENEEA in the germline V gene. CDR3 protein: CASSFWLGGPVIYNEQFF. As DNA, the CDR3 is TGTGCCAGCAGCTTTTGGTTAGGTGGGCCAGTTATTTACAATGAGCAGTTCTTC.

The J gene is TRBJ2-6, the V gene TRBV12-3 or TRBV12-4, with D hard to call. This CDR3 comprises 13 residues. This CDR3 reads CAASGSGANVLTF. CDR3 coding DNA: TGTGCGGCGTCAGGCTCTGGGGCCAACGTCCTGACTTTC.

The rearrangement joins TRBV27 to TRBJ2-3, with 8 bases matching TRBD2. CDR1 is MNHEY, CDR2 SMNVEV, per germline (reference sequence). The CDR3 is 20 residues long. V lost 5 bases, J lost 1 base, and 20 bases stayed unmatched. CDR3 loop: CASSAILLAGSGLGTDTQYF. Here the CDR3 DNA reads TGTGCCAGCAGTGCCATACTCTTAGCGGGGAGCGGCTTGGGCACAGATACGCAGTATTTT.

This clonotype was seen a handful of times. The CDR3 nucleotides are TGTGCCAGCAGTCCCTCACCCAGGGCCTACAATGAGCAGTTCTTC. Amino acid sequence: CASSPSPRAYNEQFF. The chain joins TRBV28 to TRBJ2-1; maybe TRBD1 (5 bases). This CDR3 is built from 15 residues. Trimming removed 5 bases at V and 2 bases at J, with 13 bases between. From germline, CDR1 is MDHEN and CDR2 SYDVKM.

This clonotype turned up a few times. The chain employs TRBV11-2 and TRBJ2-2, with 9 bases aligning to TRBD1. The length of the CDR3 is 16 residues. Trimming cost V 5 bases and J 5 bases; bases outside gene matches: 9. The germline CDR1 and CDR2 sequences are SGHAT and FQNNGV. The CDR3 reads CASSPSGTGNTGELFF. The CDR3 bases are TGTGCCAGCAGCCCATCCGGGACAGGGAATACCGGGGAGCTGTTTTTT.

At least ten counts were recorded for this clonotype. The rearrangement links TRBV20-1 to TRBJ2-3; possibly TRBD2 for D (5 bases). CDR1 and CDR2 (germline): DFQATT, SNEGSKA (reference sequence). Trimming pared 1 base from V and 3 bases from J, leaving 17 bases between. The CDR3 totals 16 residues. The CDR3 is CSARVTFPRGTDTQYF. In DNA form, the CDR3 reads TGCAGTGCTAGAGTCACTTTCCCACGCGGGACAGATACGCAGTATTTT.

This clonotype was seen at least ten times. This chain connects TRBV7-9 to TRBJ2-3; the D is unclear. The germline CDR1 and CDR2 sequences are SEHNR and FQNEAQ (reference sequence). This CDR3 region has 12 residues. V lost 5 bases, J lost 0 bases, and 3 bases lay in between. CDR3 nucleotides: TGTGCCAGCAGCCCTAGCACAGATACGCAGTATTTT. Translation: CASSPSTDTQYF.

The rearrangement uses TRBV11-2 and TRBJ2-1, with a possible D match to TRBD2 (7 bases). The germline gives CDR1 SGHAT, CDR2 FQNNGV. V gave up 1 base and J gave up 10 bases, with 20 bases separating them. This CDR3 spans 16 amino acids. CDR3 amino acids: CASSLGGGGPFEEQFF. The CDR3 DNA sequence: TGTGCCAGCAGCTTAGGTGGCGGGGGCCCTTTTGAAGAGCAGTTCTTC.

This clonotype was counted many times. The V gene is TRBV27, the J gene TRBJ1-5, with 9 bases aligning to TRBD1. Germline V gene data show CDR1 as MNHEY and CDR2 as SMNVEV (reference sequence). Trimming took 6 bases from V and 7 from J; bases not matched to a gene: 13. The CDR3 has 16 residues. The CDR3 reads CASSYTGTGNRQPQHF. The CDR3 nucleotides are TGTGCCAGCAGCTACACCGGGACAGGGAATAGGCAGCCCCAGCATTTT.

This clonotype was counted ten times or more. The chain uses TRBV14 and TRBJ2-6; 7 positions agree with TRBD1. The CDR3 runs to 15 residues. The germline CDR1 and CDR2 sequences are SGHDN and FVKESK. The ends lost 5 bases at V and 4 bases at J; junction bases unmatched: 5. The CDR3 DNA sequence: TGTGCCAGCAGCTTCACAGGGGCAGGGGCCAACGTCCTGACTTTC. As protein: CASSFTGAGANVLTF.

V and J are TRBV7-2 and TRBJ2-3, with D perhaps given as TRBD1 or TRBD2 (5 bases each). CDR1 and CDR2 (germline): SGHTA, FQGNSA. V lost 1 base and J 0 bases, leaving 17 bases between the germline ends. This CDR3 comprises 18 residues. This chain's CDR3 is CASSLVSSRGGSTDTQYF. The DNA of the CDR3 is TGTGCCAGCAGCTTAGTGTCATCGAGGGGCGGAAGCACAGATACGCAGTATTTT.

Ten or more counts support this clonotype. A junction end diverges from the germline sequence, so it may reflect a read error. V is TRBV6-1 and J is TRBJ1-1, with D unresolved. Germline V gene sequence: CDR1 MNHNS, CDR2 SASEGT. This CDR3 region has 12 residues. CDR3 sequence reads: CASSEGRTEAFF. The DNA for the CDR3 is TGTGCCAGCAGCGAAGGGAGGACTGAAGCTTTCTTT.

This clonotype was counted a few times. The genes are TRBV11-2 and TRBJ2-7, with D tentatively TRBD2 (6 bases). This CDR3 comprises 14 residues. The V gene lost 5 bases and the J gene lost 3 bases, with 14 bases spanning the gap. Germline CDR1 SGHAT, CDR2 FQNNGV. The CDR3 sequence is CASSPGPGVYEQYF. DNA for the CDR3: TGTGCCAGCAGCCCCGGTCCGGGGGTCTACGAGCAGTACTTC.

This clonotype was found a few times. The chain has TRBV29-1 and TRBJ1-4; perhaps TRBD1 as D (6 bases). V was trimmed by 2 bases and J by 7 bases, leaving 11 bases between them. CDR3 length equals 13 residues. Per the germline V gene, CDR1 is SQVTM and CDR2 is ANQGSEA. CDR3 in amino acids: CSVEKDRGEKLFF. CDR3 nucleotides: TGCAGCGTTGAAAAGGACAGAGGTGAAAAACTGTTTTTT.

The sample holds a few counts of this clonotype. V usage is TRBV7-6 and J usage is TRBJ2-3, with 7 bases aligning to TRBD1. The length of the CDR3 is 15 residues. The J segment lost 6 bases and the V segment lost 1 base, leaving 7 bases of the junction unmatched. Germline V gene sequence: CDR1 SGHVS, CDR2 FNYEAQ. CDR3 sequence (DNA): TGTGCCAGCAGCTTAGGGACAGGCTGGGACGATACGCAGTATTTT. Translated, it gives CASSLGTGWDDTQYF.

CDR3 bases: TGTGCCAGCAGCTTATCGGCAGGCCTAAACTCAGATACGCAGTATTTT. This encodes CASSLSAGLNSDTQYF. J is TRBJ2-3 and V is TRBV7-9, with no clear D. The germline CDR1 and CDR2 sequences are SEHNR and FQNEAQ (reference sequence). V was pared by 2 bases and J by 4 bases, with 16 bases between. CDR3 size: 16 residues.

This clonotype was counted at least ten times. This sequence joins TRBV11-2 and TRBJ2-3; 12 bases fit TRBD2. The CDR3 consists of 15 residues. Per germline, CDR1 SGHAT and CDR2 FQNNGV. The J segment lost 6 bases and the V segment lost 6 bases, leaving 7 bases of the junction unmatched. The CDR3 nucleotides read TGTGCCAGCAGTACCACTAGCGGGGGGCCCGATACGCAGTATTTT. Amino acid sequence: CASSTTSGGPDTQYF.

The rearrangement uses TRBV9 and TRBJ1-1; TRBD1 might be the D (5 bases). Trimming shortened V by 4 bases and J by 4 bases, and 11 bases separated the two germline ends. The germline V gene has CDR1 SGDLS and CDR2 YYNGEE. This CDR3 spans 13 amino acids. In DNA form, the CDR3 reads TGTGCCAGCAGCCCAGGGAAGACCACTGAAGCTTTCTTT. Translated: CASSPGKTTEAFF.

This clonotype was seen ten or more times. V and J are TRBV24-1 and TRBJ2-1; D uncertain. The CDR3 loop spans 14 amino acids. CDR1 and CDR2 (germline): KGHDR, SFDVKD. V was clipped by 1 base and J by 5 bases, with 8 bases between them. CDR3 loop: CATSDLGRNNEQFF. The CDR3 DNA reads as TGTGCCACCAGTGATTTAGGTCGAAACAATGAGCAGTTCTTC.

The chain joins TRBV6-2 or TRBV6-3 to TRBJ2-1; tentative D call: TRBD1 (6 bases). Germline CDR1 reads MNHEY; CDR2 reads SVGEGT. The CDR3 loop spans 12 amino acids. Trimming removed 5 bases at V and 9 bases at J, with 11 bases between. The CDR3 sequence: CASSTGRTEQFF. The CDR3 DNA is TGTGCCAGCAGTACAGGGAGAACTGAGCAGTTCTTC.

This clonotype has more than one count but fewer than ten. The DNA of the CDR3 is TGTGCCAGCAGCTTCCAGGGACGGCTCTCTGGGGCCAACGTCCTGACTTTC. Amino acids: CASSFQGRLSGANVLTF. This chain uses TRBV9 with TRBJ2-6, with D possibly called TRBD1 or TRBD2 (5 bases each). The germline V and J ends were trimmed by 4 bases and 0 bases, with 14 bases remaining between them. The germline CDR1 and CDR2 sequences are SGDLS and YYNGEE. The CDR3 has 17 residues.